This T cell receptor beta chain stems from a study of T cell changes during pregnancy in multiple sclerosis (dated by TCRdb to between 2018 and 2020). As for the study more broadly: The study examined how the T cell repertoire changed over the course of pregnancy in women with multiple sclerosis.

The library relied on the immunoSEQ multiplex PCR assay. Entries here come from immuneACCESS through TCRdb and include only in-frame sequences with V and J called. Some clones fail to appear in such tables; in the studies checked, an unresolved V gene covers under half of the shortfall, and the cause of the remainder is unknown. In all, the sample holds 45,000 to 70,000 clones, and about 94% of those were seen once. About 3% of the sample is in the top ten clones. With respect to this clone: Its recognized antigen is unknown. No base quality values were provided; no much bigger clone lies one nucleotide off.

CDR1 SGHRS and CDR2 YFSETQ were looked up in the germline V gene. V was cut back by 4 bases and J by 4 bases, leaving a gap of 18 bases between them. The CDR3 holds 16 amino acids from the cysteine to the phenylalanine. The CDR3 DNA has 48 bases and is translated from base 1. Source: peripheral blood, taken in the third trimester of pregnancy. The chain is encoded by TRBV5-1 joined to TRBJ2-1; perhaps TRBD1 is the D gene, with 6 bases matching. This clonotype was obtained from a female donor in good health, enrolled as a control in a pregnancy study. The CDR3 protein is CASSPEATGKYNEQFF. The nucleotide sequence is given as TGCGCCAGCAGCCCGGAGGCGACAGGAAAGTACAATGAGCAGTTCTTC.